This is a list of T cell receptor beta chains from one sample in a study of blood T cell repertoires in COVID-19. Assay used: immunoSEQ multiplex PCR; TCRdb lists only in-frame clones, some missing. The table includes some 500,000 clones, more than 75% detected once. Sequencing used PBMCs or T cells enriched from blood (not recorded which). These receptors were obtained from a woman in her 40s who had recovered from COVID-19. Each CDR3 is given with its conserved first and last residue. The D gene is left open where the match is weak. Part of the rows lack a size; the others show once, few, many or a class for expanded clones.

.	TRBV7-9	TRBJ2-2	.	TGTGCCAGCAGCCCCCCCCAGGCTCGGGGCACCGGGGAGCTGTTTTTT	CASSPPQARGTGELFF
.	TRBV18	TRBJ1-3	.	TGTGCCAGCTCGGCTTCGAGGGGGAGCTCTGGAAACACCATATATTTT	CASSASRGSSGNTIYF
.	TRBV6-1	TRBJ1-5	.	TGTGCCAGCAGTGACGGTCCCCGGGCCCAGCATTTT	CASSDGPRAQHF
.	TRBV11-3	TRBJ2-3	.	TGTGCCAGCAGCCGTAACAGGCCAGATACGCAGTATTTT	CASSRNRPDTQYF
.	TRBV4-1	TRBJ1-6	TRBD1	TGCGCCAGCAGCCAAGCAGGTGGGGGAGACAGGGGGCAGTCACCCCTCCACTTT	CASSQAGGGDRGQSPLHF
.	TRBV20-1	TRBJ2-5	.	TGCAGTGCTAGTGCCAGCGGGCCCGAGCCGTGGACCCAGTACTTC	CSASASGPEPWTQYF
.	TRBV19	TRBJ2-5	.	TGTGCCAGTAGTATCGCGGCGGCAACAGGGACCCAGTACTTC	CASSIAAATGTQYF
.	TRBV4-3	TRBJ1-6	.	TGCGCCAGCAGCCAGGATACCGGGGGTTTGTCGGATTCACCCCTCCACTTT	CASSQDTGGLSDSPLHF
few	TRBV30	TRBJ1-1	.	TGTGCCTGGAGTGTACAGCGGGGGGGACTAGCTTTCTTT	CAWSVQRGGLAFF
.	TRBV4-3	TRBJ2-1	.	TGCGCCAGCAGCGGGCCCAGCTCCTACAATGAGCAGTTCTTC	CASSGPSSYNEQFF
.	TRBV7-9	TRBJ2-7	.	TGTGCCAGCAGCTCCGCGACTATTGCCTACGAGCAGTACTTC	CASSSATIAYEQYF
.	TRBV7-2	TRBJ2-2	TRBD2	TGTGCCAGCAGCCCGGGACTAGTGAACACCGGGGAGCTGTTTTTT	CASSPGLVNTGELFF
.	TRBV7-2	TRBJ2-7	.	TGTGCCAGCAGCCATAGACGGACTAAGGGATACGAGCAGTACTTC	CASSHRRTKGYEQYF
.	TRBV18	TRBJ2-3	TRBD2	TGTGCCAGCTCACCGCAAACTAGCGGGAGAGCAGATACGCAGTATTTT	CASSPQTSGRADTQYF
.	TRBV24-1	TRBJ2-1	TRBD1	TGTGCCACCAGTGTGGGACAGGGATCCTACAATGAGCAGTTCTTC	CATSVGQGSYNEQFF
once	TRBV6-5	TRBJ2-1	TRBD2	TGTGCCAGCAGTTACTCGGAGCGGGAGGGTGAGCAGTTCTTC	CASSYSEREGEQFF
.	TRBV7-8	TRBJ2-2	TRBD2	TGTGCCAGCAGCTTAACCCTCAGCGGGAGTAGGGACACCGGGGAGCTGTTTTTT	CASSLTLSGSRDTGELFF